This paragraph reports one T cell receptor beta chain. The antigen is unknown. This sample is part of a study of CD8 T cells in Susac syndrome. An input of roughly 0.5 to 1 ug of RNA was subjected to reverse transcription using random hexamers. Multiplex immunoSEQ PCR targeted 54 Vbeta and 13 Jbeta TCR beta segments. TCRdb fed the immunoSEQ multiplex PCR reads into MiXCR, producing one record per CDR3 protein. Of 300,000 or so distinct CDR3 sequences in the sample, roughly nine tenths were seen once. TEMRA cells were FACS-enriched, with CD8+ and CD4+ T cells isolated negatively. The V gene end was trimmed by 3 bases and the J gene end by 2 bases; junction bases not matched to a gene: 2. Germline CDR1 DFQATT, CDR2 SNEGSKA (reference sequence). This CDR3 has 13 amino acids. Study-wide results and caveats: A relatively small number of individuals underwent TCR sequencing and HLA analysis.

Sequenced material: CD4+ T cells from PBMCs. The chain joins TRBV20-1 to TRBJ1-1; 8 bases are shared with TRBD1. The clonotype was recovered from a human donor with multiple sclerosis. The CDR3 sequence is CSASRGRNTEAFF. CDR3 in DNA: TGCAGTGCTAGCAGGGGGCGTAACACTGAAGCTTTCTTT.